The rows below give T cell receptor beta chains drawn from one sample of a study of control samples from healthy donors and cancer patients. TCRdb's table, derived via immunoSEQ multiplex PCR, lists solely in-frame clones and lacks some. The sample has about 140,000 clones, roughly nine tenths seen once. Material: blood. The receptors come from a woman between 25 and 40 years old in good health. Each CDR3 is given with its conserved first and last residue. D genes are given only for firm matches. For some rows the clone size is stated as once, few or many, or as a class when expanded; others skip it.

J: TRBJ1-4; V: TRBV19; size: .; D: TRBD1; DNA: TGTGCCAGTACCGGGACAGGAAGGGAAAAACTGTTTTTT; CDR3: CASTGTGREKLFF
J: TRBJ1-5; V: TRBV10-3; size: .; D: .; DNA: TGTGCCATCAGTGTAGGGACCCCAGCGCCCTTAGGGGATCAGCCCCAGCATTTT; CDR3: CAISVGTPAPLGDQPQHF
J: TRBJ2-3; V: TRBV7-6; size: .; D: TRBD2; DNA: TGTGCCAGCAGCTTAGGGTCCCCAGCGGGAGGTTTAGATACGCAGTATTTT; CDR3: CASSLGSPAGGLDTQYF
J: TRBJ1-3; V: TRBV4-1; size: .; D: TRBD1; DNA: TGCGCCAGCAGCCTCCCGGGACAGGGGAATTCTGGAAACACCATATATTTT; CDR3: CASSLPGQGNSGNTIYF
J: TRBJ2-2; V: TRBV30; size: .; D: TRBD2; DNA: TGTGCCTGGAGGGGACTAGCGGAGAACACCGGGGAGCTGTTTTTT; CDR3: CAWRGLAENTGELFF
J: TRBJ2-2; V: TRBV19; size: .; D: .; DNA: TGTGCCAGTAGTACCGGGCAGAACACCGGGGAGCTGTTTTTT; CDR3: CASSTGQNTGELFF
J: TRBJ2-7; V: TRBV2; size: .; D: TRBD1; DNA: TGTGCCAGCAAGGACAGGGCCCCCCCCTACGAGCAGTACTTC; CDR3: CASKDRAPPYEQYF
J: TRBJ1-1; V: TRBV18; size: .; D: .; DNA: TGTGCCAGCTCACCACCGATCTTGGGGAGCACTGAAGCTTTCTTT; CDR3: CASSPPILGSTEAFF
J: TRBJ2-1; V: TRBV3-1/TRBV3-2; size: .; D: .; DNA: TGTGCCAGCAGCCCTCGTGACAATGAGCAGTTCTTC; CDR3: CASSPRDNEQFF
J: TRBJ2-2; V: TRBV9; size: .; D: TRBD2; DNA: TGTGCCAGCAGCGTGAGACTAGCGGAGAACACCGGGGAGCTGTTTTTT; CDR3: CASSVRLAENTGELFF
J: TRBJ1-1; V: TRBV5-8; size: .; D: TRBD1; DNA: TGTGCCAGCAGCCCCGTCGCGGCGGTGTCAGGGGGTTCGAACACTGAAGCTTTCTTT; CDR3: CASSPVAAVSGGSNTEAFF
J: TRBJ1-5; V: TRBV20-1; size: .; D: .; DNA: TGCAGTGCTAGTCTGGTCGGGGGCGAGCCCCAGCATTTT; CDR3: CSASLVGGEPQHF
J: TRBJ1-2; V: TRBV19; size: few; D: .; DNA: TGTGCCAGTAGGACTACAGGGACCTATGGCTACACCTTC; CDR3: CASRTTGTYGYTF
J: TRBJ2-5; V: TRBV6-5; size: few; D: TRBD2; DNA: TGTGCCAGCAGTTACTCGCCCGGGGAGGGGACCCAGTACTTC; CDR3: CASSYSPGEGTQYF
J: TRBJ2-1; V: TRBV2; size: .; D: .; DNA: TGTGCCACCGAAGAGACTAGCTCCTACAATGAGCAGTTCTTC; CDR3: CATEETSSYNEQFF
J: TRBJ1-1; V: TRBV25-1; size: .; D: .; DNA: TGTGCCAGCAGTGAATTTGGGGCACGGAACACTGAAGCTTTCTTT; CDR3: CASSEFGARNTEAFF
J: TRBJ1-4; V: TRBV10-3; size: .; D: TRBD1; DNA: TGTGCCATCAGTGGTGGGACAGGGAATGAAAAACTGTTTTTT; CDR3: CAISGGTGNEKLFF
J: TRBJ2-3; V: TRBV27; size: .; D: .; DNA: TGTGCCAGCAGTTTATTAACGGGAGACACAGATACGCAGTATTTT; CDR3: CASSLLTGDTDTQYF
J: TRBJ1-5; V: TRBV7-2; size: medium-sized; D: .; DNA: TGTGCCAGCAGCTTAGCCGCGGGGGGCAATCAGCCCCAGCATTTT; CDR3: CASSLAAGGNQPQHF
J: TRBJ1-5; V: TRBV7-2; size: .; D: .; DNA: TGTGCCAGCAGCTTAAGGGGGGATAGCAATCAGCCCCAGCATTTT; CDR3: CASSLRGDSNQPQHF
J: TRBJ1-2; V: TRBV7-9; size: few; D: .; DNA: TGTGCCAGCAGCTTAGTTGTCGCGAACTATGGCTACACCTTC; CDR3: CASSLVVANYGYTF
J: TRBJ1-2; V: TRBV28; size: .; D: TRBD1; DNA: TGTGCCAGCAGAACAGGGGCCCACTATGGCTACACCTTC; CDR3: CASRTGAHYGYTF
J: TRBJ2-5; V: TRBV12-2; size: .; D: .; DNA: TGTGCAAGTCGCTTAGCGAGGGAGGCCGCAGGGGTCAGGGCAGAGACCCAGTACTTC; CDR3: CASRLAREAAGVRAETQYF